A single TCR beta chain is shown here with its context. The source of the sample is a study of T cell responses to AZD1222 COVID-19 vaccine. The V end lost 2 bases, the J end lost 10 bases, and 14 bases lay between the germline ends. Germline CDR1 WSHSY, CDR2 SAAADI. The CDR3 is made up of 14 amino acids. Generated by immunoSEQ multiplex PCR, the TCRdb table keeps only in-frame clones and is missing some. This sample yields some 170,000 clones, of which 92% are seen a single time; roughly 4.4% belongs to the top ten. The origin of this receptor is an adult in good health. The sample was peripheral blood, taken on day 0 of MenACWY control vaccination. This chain links TRBV10-2 with TRBJ1-4; D unresolved. CDR3 nucleotide sequence: TGCGCCAGCAGTGAGGGTCGCCAGGCAGGAAAACTGTTTTTT. Encoded protein: CASSEGRQAGKLFF.